This T cell receptor (beta chain) emerged from a study of CXCR3 chemokines and chemotherapy response in bladder cancer. Germline V gene lookup returns CDR1 LNHDA and CDR2 SQIVND (reference sequence). This CDR3 comprises 15 residues. V lost 0 bases, J lost 5 bases, and 6 bases stayed unmatched. TCRdb independently ran MiXCR on the PCR reads; one entry per CDR3 protein. In the table there are some 2,000 distinct CDR3 sequences, about 18% of which are singletons. This clonotype qualifies as hyperexpanded (1% or more). The receptor comes from a human donor with bladder cancer that responded to neoadjuvant chemotherapy. The chain recombines TRBV19 with TRBJ1-1; TRBD1 matches at 7 bases. The material was obtained from a patient whose treatment included neoadjuvant chemotherapy. CDR3 in DNA: TGTGCCAGTAGTATAGATCAGATCAGGGGGACTGAAGCTTTCTTT. Its translation: CASSIDQIRGTEAFF.